Listed here are 11 T cell receptor beta chains from one sample, sequenced in a study of T cells in localized non-small cell lung cancer. Produced via immunoSEQ multiplex PCR; TCRdb's table is partial and in-frame only. The sample yields about 52,000 clones, 86% seen once. Source: peripheral blood, taken before any cancer treatment. All receptors come from a male donor aged 60 or older with stage III squamous cell lung carcinoma.

This clone appeared a single time. The chain is built from TRBV15 and TRBJ1-4; the D is unclear. From germline, CDR1 is LNHNV and CDR2 YYDKDF (reference sequence). The CDR3 extends over 16 amino acids. V lost 5 bases, J lost 2 bases, and 15 bases lay in between. The CDR3 region has the DNA TGTGCCACCAGCCCTAATCCAACCGGCACTAATGAAAAACTGTTTTTT. Its protein product is CATSPNPTGTNEKLFF.

CDR3 loop: CASSFDGARVTYGYTF. The CDR3, as DNA: TGCGCCAGCAGCTTCGACGGAGCCAGGGTCACCTATGGCTACACCTTC. This chain uses TRBV5-1 with TRBJ1-2, with D perhaps TRBD1 (5 bases). The CDR3 contains 16 residues. CDR1 and CDR2 from the germline V gene are SGHRS and YFSETQ. V dropped 2 bases and J dropped 4 bases, with 18 bases sitting between them. The entire variable domain, with the rest obtained from reference TRBV5-1 and TRBJ1-2, is as follows: KAGVTQTPRYLIKTRGQQVTLSCSPISGHRSVSWYQQTPGQGLQFLFEYFSETQRNKGNFPGRFSGRQFSNSRSEMNVSTLELGDSALYLCASSFDGARVTYGYTFGSGTRLTVV.

The V gene is TRBV9, the J gene TRBJ2-1; 9 bases fit TRBD1. Germline V gene data show CDR1 as SGDLS and CDR2 as YYNGEE. The CDR3 runs to 15 residues. The V gene end was trimmed by 0 bases and the J gene end by 4 bases; junction bases not matched to a gene: 2. CDR3: CASSVEGTGYNEQFF. The CDR3 nucleotides are TGTGCCAGCAGCGTAGAAGGGACAGGGTACAATGAGCAGTTCTTC.

This rearrangement joins TRBV5-5 to TRBJ2-7; no definite D call. This CDR3 has 13 amino acids. The V and J ends lost 1 base and 2 bases respectively, with 7 bases between them. Germline values: CDR1 SGHKS, CDR2 YYEKEE (reference sequence). The CDR3 nucleotides are TGTGCCAGCAGCTTGAGCCTAGCCTACGAGCAGTACTTC. Translating it yields CASSLSLAYEQYF.

The genes are TRBV5-4 and TRBJ2-7; 8 positions agree with TRBD2. The CDR3 is made up of 16 amino acids. Germline CDR1 SGHNT, CDR2 YYREEE (reference sequence). With 4 bases clipped from V and 3 bases from J, the junction kept 12 bases outside the gene matches. CDR3: CASSPSAGTSVYEQYF. The CDR3, as DNA: TGTGCCAGCAGCCCATCAGCAGGGACTAGTGTCTACGAGCAGTACTTC. The variable domain in full, with the rest retrieved from reference TRBV5-4 and TRBJ2-7, is ETGVTQSPTHLIKTRGQQVTLRCSSQSGHNTVSWYQQALGQGPQFIFQYYREEENGRGNFPPRFSGLQFPNYSSELNVNALELDDSALYLCASSPSAGTSVYEQYFGPGTRLTVT.

This clone occurred once. V usage is TRBV5-4 and J usage is TRBJ2-3; D remains unclear. Germline CDR1 SGHNT, CDR2 YYREEE (reference sequence). Trimming took off 4 bases at V and 2 bases at J, with 8 bases between the two ends. The CDR3 covers 13 residues. Here the CDR3 reads CASSPRDTDTQYF. DNA for the CDR3: TGTGCCAGCAGCCCCCGAGACACAGATACGCAGTATTTT.

This CDR3 is CASSTTDLNTEAFF. The CDR3, as DNA: TGTGCCAGTAGTACGACCGATTTGAACACTGAAGCTTTCTTT. The rearrangement links TRBV19 to TRBJ1-1, with D unresolved. This CDR3 is 14 amino acids long. Trimming pared 4 bases from V and 0 bases from J, leaving 9 bases between. Per germline, CDR1 LNHDA and CDR2 SQIVND (reference sequence). Complete variable domain (other parts from reference TRBV19 and TRBJ1-1): DGGITQSPKYLFRKEGQNVTLSCEQNLNHDAMYWYRQDPGQGLRLIYYSQIVNDFQKGDIAEGYSVSREKKESFPLTVTSAQKNPTAFYLCASSTTDLNTEAFFGQGTRLTVV.

J is TRBJ1-6 and V is TRBV7-9; tentative D call: TRBD1 (5 bases). CDR3 size: 13 residues. The ends were cut back, 5 bases at V and 12 bases at J, with 14 bases in the middle. The germline V gene encodes CDR1 SEHNR and CDR2 FQNEAQ (reference sequence). CDR3 DNA sequence: TGTGCCAGCAGCCCTGGGGCGGGACGACCCCTCCACTTT. It translates to CASSPGAGRPLHF. The variable domain in full, with the rest retrieved from reference TRBV7-9 and TRBJ1-6, is DTGVSQNPRHKITKRGQNVTFRCDPISEHNRLYWYRQTLGQGPEFLTYFQNEAQLEKSRLLSDRFSAERPKGSFSTLEIQRTEQGDSAMYLCASSPGAGRPLHFGNGTRLTVT.

This chain connects TRBV6-5 to TRBJ2-7; TRBD1 might be the D (6 bases). This CDR3 comprises 13 residues. Trimming stripped 5 bases from V and 1 base from J, with 9 bases between. The V gene's germline CDR1 is MNHEY and CDR2 SVGAGI. DNA of the CDR3: TGTGCCAGCAGTCGCACAGGGTCCTACGAGCAGTACTTC. This encodes CASSRTGSYEQYF.

The rearrangement joins TRBV19 to TRBJ1-2; TRBD1 is a possible D gene (5 bases). The length of the CDR3 is 14 residues. The germline V and J ends were trimmed by 5 bases and 2 bases, with 12 bases remaining between them. CDR1 is LNHDA and CDR2 is SQIVND in the germline V gene (reference sequence). CDR3 residues: CASSSDRENYGYTF. The CDR3 DNA is TGTGCCAGTAGTTCTGACAGAGAGAACTATGGCTACACCTTC.

This chain connects TRBV18 to TRBJ2-7; D perhaps matches TRBD1 (6 bases). With 0 bases removed from V and 6 bases from J, the gap between germline ends came to 12 bases. This CDR3 region has 14 residues. Germline assignment: CDR1 KGHSH and CDR2 LQKENI. DNA for the CDR3: TGTGCCAGCTCACCACCTTCGACAGGACTCGAGCAGTACTTC. Encoded protein: CASSPPSTGLEQYF.